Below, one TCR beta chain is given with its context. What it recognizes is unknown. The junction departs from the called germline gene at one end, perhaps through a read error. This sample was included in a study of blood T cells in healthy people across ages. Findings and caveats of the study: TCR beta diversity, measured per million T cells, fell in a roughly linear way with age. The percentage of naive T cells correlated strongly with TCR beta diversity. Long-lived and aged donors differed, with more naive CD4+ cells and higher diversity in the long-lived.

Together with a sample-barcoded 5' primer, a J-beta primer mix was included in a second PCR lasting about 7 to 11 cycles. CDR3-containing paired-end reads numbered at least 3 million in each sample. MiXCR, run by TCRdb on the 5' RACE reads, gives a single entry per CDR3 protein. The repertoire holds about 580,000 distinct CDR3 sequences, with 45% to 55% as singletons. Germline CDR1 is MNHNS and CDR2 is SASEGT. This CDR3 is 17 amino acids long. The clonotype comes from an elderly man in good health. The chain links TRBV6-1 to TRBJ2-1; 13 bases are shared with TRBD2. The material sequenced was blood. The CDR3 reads CASSESGLAGRYNGQFF. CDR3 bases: TGTGCCAGCAGTGAATCGGGACTAGCGGGAAGATACAATGGGCAGTTCTTC.